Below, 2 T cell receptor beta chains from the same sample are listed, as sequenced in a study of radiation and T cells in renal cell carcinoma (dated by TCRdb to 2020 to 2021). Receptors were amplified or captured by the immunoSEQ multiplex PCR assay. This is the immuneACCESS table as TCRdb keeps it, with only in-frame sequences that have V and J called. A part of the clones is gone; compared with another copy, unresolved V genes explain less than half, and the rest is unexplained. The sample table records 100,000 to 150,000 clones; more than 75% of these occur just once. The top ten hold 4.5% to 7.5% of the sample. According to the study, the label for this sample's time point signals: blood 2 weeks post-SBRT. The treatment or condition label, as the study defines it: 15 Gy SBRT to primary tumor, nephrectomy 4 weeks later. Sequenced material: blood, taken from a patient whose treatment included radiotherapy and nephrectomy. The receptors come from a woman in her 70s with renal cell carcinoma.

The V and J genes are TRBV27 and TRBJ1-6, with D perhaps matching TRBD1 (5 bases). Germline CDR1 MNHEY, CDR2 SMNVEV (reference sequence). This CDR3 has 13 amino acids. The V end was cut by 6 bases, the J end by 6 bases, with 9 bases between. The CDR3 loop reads CASRRGINSPLHF. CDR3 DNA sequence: TGTGCCAGCAGAAGGGGAATTAATTCACCCCTCCACTTT.

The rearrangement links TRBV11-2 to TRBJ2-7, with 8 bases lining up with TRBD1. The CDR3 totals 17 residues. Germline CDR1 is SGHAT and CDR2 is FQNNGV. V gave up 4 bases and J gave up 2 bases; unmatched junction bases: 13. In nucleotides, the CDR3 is TGTGCCAGCAGCTCTAGACTTAGGACAGGGACTGCCTACGAGCAGTACTTC. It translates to CASSSRLRTGTAYEQYF.